The TCR beta chain under discussion was sequenced for a study of human T cells and chemical hapten exposure. Overall study context: The variation in per-sample TCR yields arose mainly from small differences in pooled library volumes. Study-level results: DPC sensitization produced no change in TCRs with frequency above 1 in 1000.

TCRdb ran MiXCR on the RACE reads and lists one entry per CDR3 protein. The sample contains over 300,000 distinct CDR3 sequences, around 5.5% of which appear only once. This clonotype was detected many times. The antigen remains undetermined. This sample's time point: pre-sensitization, week 0. Treatment indicated: therapeutic diphenylcyclopropenone sensitization with weekly scalp DPC. The germline V gene encodes CDR1 SGHAT and CDR2 FQNNGV. Germline trimming cut 5 bases from V and 2 bases from J; bases unmatched to any gene: 7. CDR3 length: 17 amino acids. This sequence was found in a woman in her forties or fifties with alopecia areata. Some clones in this sample may be carry-over from other donors' samples. The V gene is TRBV11-2, the J gene TRBJ2-1; TRBD2 matches 12 bases. The sample consisted of whole blood, taken in connection with sensitization to the hapten diphenylcyclopropenone (DPC). The CDR3 loop is CASSRRLAGVPYNEQFF. Here the CDR3 DNA reads TGTGCCAGCAGCCGCAGACTAGCGGGAGTGCCCTACAATGAGCAGTTCTTC.